This T cell receptor beta chain was captured in a study of shared clonotypes between healthy human individuals. Study in general: CD4 naive cells filled three plates per donor, CD4 memory three, CD8 naive two and CD8 memory one.

TCRdb's table, derived via immunoSEQ multiplex PCR, lists solely in-frame clones and lacks some. In the table there are about 980,000 clones, approximately 80% of which are singletons. This CDR3 has 16 residues. In the case of this clone: The antigen is unknown.

The authors divided CD4+ cells into CD45RA+ naive and CD45RA-negative memory subsets. Notes on the study in general: The diversity represented, both genetic and in exposure history, was limited by few donors. Clonotype sharing among donors, it was expected, would be affected by sequencing depth.

The clonotype comes from a man younger than 30 in good health. Source material: memory CD4+ T cells sorted from blood. This sample's subset: CD45RA-negative fraction. The V call is TRBV12-2, the J call TRBJ2-3; TRBD1 is the table's D call, not checked against the DNA. TRBV12-2 is a listed pseudogene. CDR3: CASRLAHQGYTDTQYF. The CDR3 DNA reads TGTGCAAGTCGCTTAGCGCATCAGGGGTACACAGATACGCAGTATTTT.